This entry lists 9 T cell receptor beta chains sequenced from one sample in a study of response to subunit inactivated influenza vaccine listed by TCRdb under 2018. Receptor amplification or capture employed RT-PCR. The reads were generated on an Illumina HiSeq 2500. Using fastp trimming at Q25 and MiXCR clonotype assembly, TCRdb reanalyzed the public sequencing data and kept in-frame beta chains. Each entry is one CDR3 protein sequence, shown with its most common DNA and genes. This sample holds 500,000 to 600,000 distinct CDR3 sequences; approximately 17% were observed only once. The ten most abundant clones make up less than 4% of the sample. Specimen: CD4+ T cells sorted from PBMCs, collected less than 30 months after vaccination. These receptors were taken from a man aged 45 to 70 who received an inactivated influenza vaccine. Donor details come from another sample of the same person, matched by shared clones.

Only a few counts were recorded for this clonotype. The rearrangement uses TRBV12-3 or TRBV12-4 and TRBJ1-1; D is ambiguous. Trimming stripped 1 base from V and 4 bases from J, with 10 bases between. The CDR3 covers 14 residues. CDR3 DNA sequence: TGTGCCAGCAGTTTAGGAGTGTCGAGCACTGAAGCTTTCTTT. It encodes CASSLGVSSTEAFF.

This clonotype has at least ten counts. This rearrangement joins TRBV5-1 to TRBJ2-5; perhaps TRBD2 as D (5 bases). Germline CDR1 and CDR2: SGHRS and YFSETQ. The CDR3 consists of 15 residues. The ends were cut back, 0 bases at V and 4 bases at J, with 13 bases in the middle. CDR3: CASSLAGWPPETQYF. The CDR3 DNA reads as TGCGCCAGCAGCTTGGCGGGATGGCCCCCAGAGACCCAGTACTTC.

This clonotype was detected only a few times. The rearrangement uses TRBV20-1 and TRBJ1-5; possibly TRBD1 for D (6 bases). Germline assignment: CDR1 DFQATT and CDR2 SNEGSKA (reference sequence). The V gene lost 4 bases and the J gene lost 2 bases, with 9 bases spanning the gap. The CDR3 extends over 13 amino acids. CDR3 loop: CSATRQGNQPQHF. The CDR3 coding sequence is TGCAGTGCTACAAGACAGGGCAATCAGCCCCAGCATTTT.

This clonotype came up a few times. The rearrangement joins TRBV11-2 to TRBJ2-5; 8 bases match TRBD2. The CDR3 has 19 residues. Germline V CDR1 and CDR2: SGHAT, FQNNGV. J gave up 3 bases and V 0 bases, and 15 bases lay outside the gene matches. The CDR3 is CASSLDARVGSGAEETQYF. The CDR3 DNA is TGTGCCAGCAGCTTAGACGCGCGCGTGGGTAGCGGGGCTGAAGAGACCCAGTACTTC.

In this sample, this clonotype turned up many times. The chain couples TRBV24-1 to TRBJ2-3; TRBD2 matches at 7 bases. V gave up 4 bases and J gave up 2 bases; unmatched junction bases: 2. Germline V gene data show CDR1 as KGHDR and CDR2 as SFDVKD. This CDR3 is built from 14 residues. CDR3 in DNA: TGTGCCACCAGTGAGAGCGGGGTCACAGATACGCAGTATTTT. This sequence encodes CATSESGVTDTQYF.

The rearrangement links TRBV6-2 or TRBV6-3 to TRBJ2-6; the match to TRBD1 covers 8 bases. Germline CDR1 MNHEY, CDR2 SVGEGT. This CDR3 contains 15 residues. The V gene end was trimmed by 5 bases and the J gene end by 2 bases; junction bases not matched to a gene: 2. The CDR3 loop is CASSTQGAGANVLTF. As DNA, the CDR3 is TGTGCCAGCAGTACACAGGGGGCTGGGGCCAACGTCCTGACTTTC.

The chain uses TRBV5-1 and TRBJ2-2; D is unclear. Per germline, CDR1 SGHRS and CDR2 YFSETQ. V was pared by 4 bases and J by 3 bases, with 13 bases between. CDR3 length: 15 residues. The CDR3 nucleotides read TGCGCCAGCAGCAAAACTCAGCCAGACACCGGGGAGCTGTTTTTT. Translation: CASSKTQPDTGELFF.

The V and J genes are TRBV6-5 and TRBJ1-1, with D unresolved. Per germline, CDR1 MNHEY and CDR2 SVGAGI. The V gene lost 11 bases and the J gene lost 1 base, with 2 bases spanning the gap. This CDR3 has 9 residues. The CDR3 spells CAPNTEAFF. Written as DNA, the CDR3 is TGTGCCCCGAACACTGAAGCTTTCTTT.

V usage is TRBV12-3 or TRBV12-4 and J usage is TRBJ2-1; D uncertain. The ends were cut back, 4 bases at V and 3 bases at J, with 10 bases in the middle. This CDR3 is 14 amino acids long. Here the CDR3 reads CASSYSNNYNEQFF. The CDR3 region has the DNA TGTGCCAGCAGTTATTCTAACAACTACAATGAGCAGTTCTTC.